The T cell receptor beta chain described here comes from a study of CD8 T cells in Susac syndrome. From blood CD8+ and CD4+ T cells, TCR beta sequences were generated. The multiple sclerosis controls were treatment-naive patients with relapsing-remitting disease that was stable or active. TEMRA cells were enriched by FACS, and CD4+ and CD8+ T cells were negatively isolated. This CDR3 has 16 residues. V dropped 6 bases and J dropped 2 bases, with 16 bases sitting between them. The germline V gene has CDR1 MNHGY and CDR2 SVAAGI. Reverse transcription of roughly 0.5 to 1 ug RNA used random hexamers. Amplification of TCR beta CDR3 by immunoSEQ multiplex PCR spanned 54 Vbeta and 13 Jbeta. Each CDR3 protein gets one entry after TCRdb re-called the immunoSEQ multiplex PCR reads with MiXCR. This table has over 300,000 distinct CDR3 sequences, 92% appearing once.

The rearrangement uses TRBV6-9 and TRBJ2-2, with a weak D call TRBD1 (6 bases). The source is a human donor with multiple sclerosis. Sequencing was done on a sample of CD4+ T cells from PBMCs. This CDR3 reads CASSYNTGINTGELFF. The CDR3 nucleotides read TGTGCCAGCAGCTATAATACAGGGATAAACACCGGGGAGCTGTTTTTT.